This is a list of T cell receptor beta chains from one sample in a study of blood T cell repertoires in COVID-19. The data were produced by immunoSEQ multiplex PCR, yet TCRdb's version contains in-frame clones alone and is incomplete. The data hold a few hundred thousand clones, with 70% to 90% observed a single time. The specimen was peripheral blood. The receptors derive from a woman in her 70s with active or convalescent COVID-19. Both conserved end residues are part of each CDR3. D genes are given only for firm matches. Part of the rows lack a size; the others show once, few, many or a class for expanded clones.

V	J	size	D	DNA	CDR3
TRBV5-1	TRBJ2-1	.	.	TGCGCCAGCAGCTTGGCTGGCACGTACAATGAGCAGTTCTTC	CASSLAGTYNEQFF
TRBV7-2	TRBJ1-5	.	.	TGTGCCAGCAGTTTGGGACACGGATATAATCAGCCCCAGCATTTT	CASSLGHGYNQPQHF
TRBV4-1	TRBJ1-4	.	TRBD1	TGCGCCAGCAGCCGTTTTAAGGGACAGGGGAACGAAAAACTGTTTTTT	CASSRFKGQGNEKLFF
TRBV10-2	TRBJ1-1	.	TRBD1	TGCGCCAGCAGTGAAGGAACACAGGGGATTCGAGCTTTCTTT	CASSEGTQGIRAFF
TRBV5-8	TRBJ2-3	.	.	TGTGCCAGCAGCCCCTGGCAGGGAGGAAGGAGAGATACGCAGTATTTT	CASSPWQGGRRDTQYF
TRBV13	TRBJ1-4	.	TRBD1	TGTGCCAGCAGCCAGACAGGGGGGATGTTGGAAAAACTGTTTTTT	CASSQTGGMLEKLFF
TRBV28	TRBJ1-2	.	.	TGTGCCAGCAGTTCCGGGACAAACCCTTATGGCTACACCTTC	CASSSGTNPYGYTF
TRBV2	TRBJ2-7	few	.	TGTGCCAGAACCGAGGGAGCCGAGCAGTACTTC	CARTEGAEQYF
TRBV7-9	TRBJ2-3	medium-sized	.	TGTGCCAGCAGGGGACACTTTAGCACAGATACGCAGTATTTT	CASRGHFSTDTQYF
TRBV6-2/TRBV6-3	TRBJ1-6	few	.	TGTGCCAGCAGCCTCTCGGAGGGCCTTTCACCCCTCCACTTT	CASSLSEGLSPLHF
TRBV3-1/TRBV3-2	TRBJ2-1	once	.	TGTGCCAGCAGCCAAGAACCTGCGGGGCCTACCTACAATGAGCAGTTCTTC	CASSQEPAGPTYNEQFF
TRBV19	TRBJ2-5	.	TRBD2	TGTGCCAGTAGTAGGACCCTAGCGGAAGCGACCCAGTACTTC	CASSRTLAEATQYF
TRBV10-1	TRBJ2-1	.	TRBD1	TGCGCCAGCAGTGCTGGACAGGACAATGAGCAGTTCTTC	CASSAGQDNEQFF
TRBV6-5	TRBJ1-3	.	.	TGTGCCAGCAGTCTCTCAGGCCCTGGAAACACCATATATTTT	CASSLSGPGNTIYF